The T cell receptor (beta chain) described here comes from a study of OX40 agonist ivuxolimab in advanced cancers. Whole-study findings and limits: Some of the lowest clonal expansion was seen in partial responders at 0.1-3.0 mg/kg. Still undetermined is the antigen specificity of the expanded peripheral T cells. Clonal expansion by week 6 occurred in CD4+ and CD8+ blood T cells (at 0.1 to 3.0 mg/kg).

The germline V gene encodes CDR1 SNHLY and CDR2 FYNNEI. CDR3 length: 13 residues. A single count supports this clone. Its antigen is not identified. A read error may account for a junction end that differs from germline. Enrollment shut out patients with autoimmune disease history or systemic immunosuppression. The method was immunoSEQ multiplex PCR; TCRdb's version includes in-frame clones alone and lacks a portion of them. The sample yields 65,000 to 90,000 clones, roughly 86% seen once. The TCR originated in an adult with an advanced solid tumor such as melanoma, head and neck, liver or kidney cancer. The input for sequencing was CD4+ or CD8+ T cells sorted from blood, taken in a trial of the OX40 agonist ivuxolimab. The chain links TRBV2 to TRBJ2-1; 12 bases are a match to TRBD1. CDR3 bases: TGTGCCAGCACCCCCGGGACAGGGGGCAAGAGGGTCTTC. Translating it yields CASTPGTGGKRVF.